This T cell receptor beta chain was sequenced for a study of blood T cell repertoires in COVID-19. In the study overall: PBMCs, B-cell-depleted T cells, or T cells provided the cDNA or gDNA that made up the material.

The V gene lost 3 bases and the J gene lost 4 bases, with 16 bases spanning the gap. The CDR3 covers 15 residues. Per germline, CDR1 SGHRS and CDR2 YFSETQ. Per the authors' pipeline: Amplification from reference gene primers served as the basis for estimated nucleated cell counts. TCRdb's copy holds only in-frame clones and misses some; the assay was immunoSEQ multiplex PCR. D and trimming were read from the DNA, whereas the V and J calls and clone size are those reported in that table. This table has 300,000 to 450,000 clones, 70% to 90% appearing once. In its sample, this clone was seen once. The V gene is TRBV5-1, the J gene TRBJ1-2, with D perhaps TRBD1 (6 bases). This receptor was taken from a woman aged 55-69 years with COVID-19, enrolled during active disease. Sequenced sample: peripheral blood. The CDR3 nucleotides are TGCGCCAGCAGCTCGGGACACGTCGGCCTCTATGGCTACACCTTC. This sequence encodes CASSSGHVGLYGYTF.